This T cell receptor (beta chain) was profiled in a study of blood T cells in healthy people across ages. A second PCR of about 6 to 11 cycles used a sample-barcoded 5' primer and a J-beta primer mix. From the 5' RACE reads, TCRdb called clonotypes with MiXCR, one entry per CDR3 protein. The table lists about 730,000 distinct CDR3 sequences, roughly two fifths of them singletons. The source of this sequence is a woman between 55 and 75 years old in good health. The sequenced sample was blood.

The CDR3 nucleotides read TGCAGTGCCACGACTAGCCTGCCCCGCTACGAGCAGTACTTC. The encoded protein is CSATTSLPRYEQYF. The chain joins TRBV20-1 to TRBJ2-5; TRBD2 agrees at 7 bases. TRBJ2-7 matches the DNA end more closely, so the J call is doubtful. CDR3 length: 14 amino acids. The germline gives CDR1 DFQATT, CDR2 SNEGSKA (reference sequence).